This T cell receptor beta chain was sequenced in a study of blood T cell repertoires in COVID-19. Study context: Both acute and convalescent COVID-19 samples were obtained from the United States, Italy and Spain. Sources were T cells, B-cell-depleted T cells, or PBMCs; the material itself was cDNA or gDNA.

This CDR3 region has 14 residues. V lost 2 bases and J lost 2, with 8 bases in between. The germline V gene encodes CDR1 MNHNY and CDR2 SVGAGI (reference sequence). In the original processing: Scientists estimated how many nucleated cells there were by amplifying reference gene primers. TCRdb keeps only in-frame clones here, not all; method: immunoSEQ multiplex PCR. V and J calls and clone size are as listed in that table; D and trimming were resolved from the DNA. Of 200,000 to 250,000 clones detected, 82% appear once; the ten largest clones hold roughly 4.7%. The chain combines TRBV6-6 with TRBJ2-3; possibly TRBD1 for D (5 bases). The material sequenced was peripheral blood. This TCR was sampled from a woman aged 70-85 years with acute or convalescent COVID-19. The CDR3 here is CASSYGADTDTQYF. The DNA for the CDR3 is TGTGCCAGCAGTTACGGGGCAGACACAGATACGCAGTATTTT.